These 5 T cell receptor beta chains share one sample of origin, sequenced in a study of CDR3 diversity in severe acne. TCRdb recomputed calls from the PCR reads with MiXCR, one row per CDR3 protein. The data hold around 83,000 distinct CDR3 sequences, with around 47% observed a single time. Sequencing input: blood. These receptors all come from a male donor with severe acne vulgaris.

The genes are TRBV20-1 and TRBJ2-3; 11 bases align to TRBD1. Germline V gives CDR1 DFQATT, CDR2 SNEGSKA (reference sequence). V shed 3 bases, J shed 6 bases, and the junction held 2 bases outside the gene matches. The CDR3 loop spans 13 amino acids. CDR3 nucleotides: TGCAGTGCTAGTTGGGACAGGGGGGATACGCAGTATTTT. Protein sequence: CSASWDRGDTQYF.

Worth noting for this clonotype: One base away lies a much larger clone, so this may be a sequencing read error. This chain joins TRBV29-1 and TRBJ1-2, with TRBD1 matching 12 bases. CDR3 length equals 15 residues. Per the germline V gene, CDR1 is SQVTM and CDR2 is ANQGSEA. The CDR3 DNA reads as TGCAGCGTCCTTCCTGGGGACAGGGGGCTGCGTGGCTGCACCTTC. Encoded protein: CSVLPGDRGLRGCTF. The variable domain in full, with the rest retrieved from reference TRBV29-1 and TRBJ1-2, is SAVISQKPSRDICQRGTSLTIQCQVDSQVTMMFWYRQQPGQSLTLIATANQGSEATYESGFVIDKFPISRPNLTFSTLTVSNMSPEDSSIYLCSVLPGDRGLRGCTFGSGTRLTVV.

This clonotype has a count of ten or more. The gene calls are TRBV10-3 and TRBJ2-1; a possible D gene is TRBD1 (6 bases). The CDR3 has 14 residues. Trimming took 6 bases from V and 5 from J, leaving 14 bases between them. The germline V gene has CDR1 ENHRY and CDR2 SYGVKD. The CDR3 protein is CAIRSNGQHNEQFF. The CDR3 nucleotides are TGTGCCATCAGATCAAACGGACAGCACAATGAGCAGTTCTTC.

A single count supports this clonotype. CDR3 sequence (DNA): TGTGCCACCAGCAGAGCTGCGCCAGCATTTAACTATGGCTACACCTTC. It yields the protein CATSRAAPAFNYGYTF. This chain links TRBV15 with TRBJ1-2; D gene ambiguous. Trimming cost V 1 base and J 1 base, with 13 bases left between them. The CDR3 length is 16 residues. Germline CDR1 and CDR2: LNHNV and YYDKDF (reference sequence).

This clonotype was recorded at least ten times. J is TRBJ2-3 and V is TRBV4-2; 8 nucleotides agree with TRBD2. Germline V gene lookup returns CDR1 LGHNA and CDR2 YNFKEQ. Trimming at V came to 0 bases and at J to 0 bases, leaving 2 bases not matched to a gene. The CDR3 totals 16 residues. In DNA, the CDR3 is TGTGCCAGCAGCCAAGATCGGGGGGGTAGCACAGATACGCAGTATTTT. It specifies CASSQDRGGSTDTQYF.